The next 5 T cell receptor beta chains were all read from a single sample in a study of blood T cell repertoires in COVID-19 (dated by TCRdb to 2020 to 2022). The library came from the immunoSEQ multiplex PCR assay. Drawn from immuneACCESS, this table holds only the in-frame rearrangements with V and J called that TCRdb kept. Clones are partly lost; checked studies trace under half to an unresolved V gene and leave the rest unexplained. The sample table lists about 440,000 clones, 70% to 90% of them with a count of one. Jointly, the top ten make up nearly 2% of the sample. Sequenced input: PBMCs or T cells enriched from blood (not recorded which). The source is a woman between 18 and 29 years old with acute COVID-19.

CDR3 loop: CASRAAGTNSYEQYF. For the CDR3, the DNA is TGTGCCAGCAGAGCGGCCGGGACTAACTCCTACGAGCAGTACTTC. The V call is TRBV2, the J call TRBJ2-7, with 7 bases identical to TRBD2. Germline V gene sequence: CDR1 SNHLY, CDR2 FYNNEI. With V trimmed by 6 bases and J by 0 bases, 8 bases remained unmatched. The CDR3 is 15 residues long.

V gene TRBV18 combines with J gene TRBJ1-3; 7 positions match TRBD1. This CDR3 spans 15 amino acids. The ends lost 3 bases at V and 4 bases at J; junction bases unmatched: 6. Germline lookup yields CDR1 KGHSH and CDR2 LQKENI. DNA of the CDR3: TGTGCCAGCTCACCCCTGACAGGGCCGGGAAACACCATATATTTT. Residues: CASSPLTGPGNTIYF.

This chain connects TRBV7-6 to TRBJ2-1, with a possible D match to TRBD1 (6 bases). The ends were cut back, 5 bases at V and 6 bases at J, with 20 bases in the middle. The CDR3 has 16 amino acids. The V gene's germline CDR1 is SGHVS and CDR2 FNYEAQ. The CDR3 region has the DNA TGTGCCAGCAGCAAATACAGGGCTTCCTTGGGCAATGAGCAGTTCTTC. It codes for CASSKYRASLGNEQFF.

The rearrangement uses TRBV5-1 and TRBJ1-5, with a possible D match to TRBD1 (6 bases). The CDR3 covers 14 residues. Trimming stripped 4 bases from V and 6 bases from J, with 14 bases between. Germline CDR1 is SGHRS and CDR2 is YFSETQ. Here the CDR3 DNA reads TGCGCCAGCAGCCCGGCAGGGGAGGGTCAGCCCCAGCATTTT. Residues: CASSPAGEGQPQHF.

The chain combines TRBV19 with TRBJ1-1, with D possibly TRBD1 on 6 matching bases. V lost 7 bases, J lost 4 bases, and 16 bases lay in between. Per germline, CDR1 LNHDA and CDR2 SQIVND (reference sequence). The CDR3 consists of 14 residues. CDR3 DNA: TGTGCCAGTAACCTCAGGGGAGGGGGCACTGAAGCTTTCTTT. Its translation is CASNLRGGGTEAFF. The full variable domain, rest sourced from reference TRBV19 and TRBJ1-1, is DGGITQSPKYLFRKEGQNVTLSCEQNLNHDAMYWYRQDPGQGLRLIYYSQIVNDFQKGDIAEGYSVSREKKESFPLTVTSAQKNPTAFYLCASNLRGGGTEAFFGQGTRLTVV.